This passage covers 20 T cell receptor beta chains from one sample sequenced in a study of shared T cell receptors in the human thymus. The repertoire was sequenced with immunoSEQ multiplex PCR; TCRdb's copy has only in-frame clones and lacks some. Of under 700,000 clones listed, approximately 80% are singletons. These sequences were also reported in another study, on human thymus T cells.

Sequenced sample: thymocytes. The receptor source for this set is a boy in the first two years of life with a congenital heart defect.

V and J are TRBV6-5 and TRBJ1-1, with a tentative D call TRBD1 (6 bases). From germline, CDR1 is MNHEY and CDR2 SVGAGI. V lost 1 base and J lost 1, with 7 bases in between. The CDR3 runs 14 residues. CDR3 nucleotide sequence: TGTGCCAGCAGTTACTGGGGACAGAACACTGAAGCTTTCTTT. It codes for CASSYWGQNTEAFF.

The rearrangement links TRBV27 to TRBJ2-2; tentative D call: TRBD1 (5 bases). The CDR3 is 16 amino acids. CDR1 is MNHEY and CDR2 is SMNVEV in the germline V gene (reference sequence). V lost 5 bases and J 2 bases, leaving 15 bases between the germline ends. For the CDR3, the DNA is TGTGCCAGCAGTCCCTTAGGGGCCCCTAACACCGGGGAGCTGTTTTTT. It codes for CASSPLGAPNTGELFF.

V is TRBV5-1 and J is TRBJ2-1, with 10 bases aligning to TRBD2. Trimming took 4 bases from V and 8 from J; bases not matched to a gene: 12. Germline V gene data show CDR1 as SGHRS and CDR2 as YFSETQ. The CDR3 is 16 residues long. The CDR3 is CASSLGSGRVPDEQFF. As DNA, the CDR3 is TGCGCCAGCAGCCTGGGGAGCGGGAGGGTTCCGGATGAGCAGTTCTTC.

The rearrangement links TRBV7-9 to TRBJ1-2; D might be TRBD1 (5 bases). Germline V gene data show CDR1 as SEHNR and CDR2 as FQNEAQ (reference sequence). The CDR3 covers 13 residues. V gave up 5 bases and J gave up 4 bases, with 11 bases separating them. CDR3 in amino acids: CASSRRQSYGYTF. The DNA for the CDR3 is TGTGCCAGCAGCAGAAGACAGTCCTATGGCTACACCTTC.

The chain couples TRBV11-3 to TRBJ2-7, with 9 bases that match TRBD2. Trimming at V came to 4 bases and at J to 4 bases, leaving 5 bases not matched to a gene. The germline gives CDR1 SGHNT, CDR2 YENEEA. The length of the CDR3 is 14 residues. CDR3 loop: CASSSAGGHYEQYF. The CDR3 DNA follows: TGTGCCAGCAGCTCAGCGGGAGGTCATTACGAGCAGTACTTC.

This chain connects TRBV5-6 to TRBJ2-7, with D possibly TRBD2 on 6 matching bases. CDR1 is SGHDT, CDR2 YYEEEE, per germline. This CDR3 comprises 18 residues. The V end lost 0 bases, the J end lost 4 bases, and 23 bases lay between the germline ends. CDR3 sequence: CASSLAGRERERLYEQYF. The CDR3, as DNA: TGTGCCAGCAGCTTGGCGGGACGGGAACGGGAGAGGCTGTACGAGCAGTACTTC.

The CDR3 loop reads CASSLRGGRGATNEKLFF. The CDR3 nucleotides read TGTGCCAGCAGCTTACGGGGGGGGCGGGGAGCGACTAATGAAAAACTGTTTTTT. This chain uses TRBV7-9 with TRBJ1-4; TRBD1 might be the D (6 bases). The V and J ends lost 2 bases and 2 bases respectively, with 18 bases between them. The CDR3 covers 18 residues. Germline assignment: CDR1 SEHNR and CDR2 FQNEAQ (reference sequence).

The gene calls are TRBV10-3 and TRBJ2-1; 14 bases line up with TRBD2. Losses at the gene ends were 6 bases for V and 0 bases for J; bases not matched to a gene: 4. CDR1 and CDR2 from the germline V gene are ENHRY and SYGVKD. This CDR3 comprises 17 residues. DNA of the CDR3: TGTGCCATCAGCGCTGGACTAGCGGGAGGCTCCTACAATGAGCAGTTCTTC. Its translation is CAISAGLAGGSYNEQFF.

The J gene is TRBJ2-7, the V gene TRBV5-8, with TRBD1 identical over 10 bases. In germline, CDR1 is SGHTS, CDR2 YDEGEE. Trimming at V came to 4 bases and at J to 3 bases, leaving 10 bases not matched to a gene. The CDR3 contains 16 residues. The CDR3 sequence is CASSLDRDRGDYEQYF. CDR3 coding DNA: TGTGCCAGCAGCCTTGACCGGGACAGGGGTGACTACGAGCAGTACTTC.

In DNA form, the CDR3 reads TGTGCCTGGAGTCCGACCCCTAGGGGTGGCTACACCTTC. Translating gives CAWSPTPRGGYTF. The rearrangement links TRBV30 to TRBJ1-2, with TRBD1 as a possible D gene (5 bases). V lost 2 bases, J lost 7 bases, and 14 bases lay in between. The CDR3 totals 13 residues. From germline, CDR1 is GTSNPN and CDR2 SVGIG (reference sequence).

The V call is TRBV27, the J call TRBJ2-7; 11 bases are shared with TRBD2. J gave up 3 bases and V 5 bases, and 9 bases lay outside the gene matches. This CDR3 spans 16 amino acids. CDR1 MNHEY and CDR2 SMNVEV come from the germline V gene (reference sequence). The CDR3 spells CASSRRLAGTDYEQYF. The CDR3 DNA reads TGTGCCAGCAGTCGGAGACTAGCGGGGACCGACTACGAGCAGTACTTC.

CDR3 region: CASSMKEVGRSGNTIYF. DNA of the CDR3: TGTGCCAGTAGTATGAAGGAAGTGGGGCGCTCTGGAAACACCATATATTTT. The chain carries TRBV19 and TRBJ1-3; D might be TRBD1 (5 bases). V dropped 3 bases and J dropped 0 bases, with 15 bases sitting between them. This CDR3 contains 17 residues. Germline V gene lookup returns CDR1 LNHDA and CDR2 SQIVND (reference sequence).

The V call is TRBV28, the J call TRBJ2-5, with 7 nucleotides matching TRBD2. J gave up 8 bases and V 6 bases, and 18 bases lay outside the gene matches. This CDR3 has 16 amino acids. Per the germline V gene, CDR1 is MDHEN and CDR2 is SYDVKM. The CDR3 coding sequence is TGTGCCAGCAGCCCTCGAGGTCTAGCGGCGGACCTCACCCAGTACTTC. It specifies CASSPRGLAADLTQYF.

The V gene is TRBV28, the J gene TRBJ2-7, with D tentatively TRBD2 (5 bases). CDR1 and CDR2 (germline): MDHEN, SYDVKM. Trimming removed 3 bases at V and 5 bases at J, with 17 bases between. This CDR3 has 15 residues. The CDR3 sequence: CASSFYRSTSNEQYF. The CDR3 DNA follows: TGTGCCAGCAGTTTCTACCGCTCTACTAGTAACGAGCAGTACTTC.

This clone was counted a single time. The gene calls are TRBV19 and TRBJ2-1, with 10 nucleotides matching TRBD2. Germline loops: CDR1 LNHDA, CDR2 SQIVND (reference sequence). The CDR3 loop spans 17 amino acids. Trimming removed 1 base from V and 2 bases from J; junction bases left unmatched: 5. The CDR3 protein is CASSIGEREGPYNEQFF. In DNA form, the CDR3 reads TGTGCCAGTAGTATAGGAGAGCGGGAGGGCCCCTACAATGAGCAGTTCTTC.

This clone was observed a few times. The chain is built from TRBV5-8 and TRBJ1-3; TRBD1 matches at 7 bases. V dropped 6 bases and J dropped 11; count of bases not matched to a gene: 8. Germline assignment: CDR1 SGHTS and CDR2 YDEGEE. The CDR3 length is 12 residues. CDR3 sequence (DNA): TGTGCCAGCAACCGACTTCAGGGGGCCATATATTTT. Translated: CASNRLQGAIYF.

The chain couples TRBV28 to TRBJ2-1, with D possibly matching TRBD2 (6 bases). The V gene lost 10 bases and the J gene lost 8 bases, with 27 bases spanning the gap. CDR1 is MDHEN, CDR2 SYDVKM, per germline. The CDR3 has 16 residues. This CDR3 is CATRARERSHQYEQFF. The CDR3 DNA reads as TGTGCCACCAGGGCCCGGGAGAGGAGTCACCAGTATGAGCAGTTCTTC.

CDR3 sequence: CASSDSGRVSDEQFF. The CDR3 bases are TGTGCCAGCAGTGACTCAGGCAGGGTATCCGATGAGCAGTTCTTC. V and J are TRBV6-4 and TRBJ2-1, with D possibly being TRBD1 (5 bases). Germline CDR1 is MRHNA and CDR2 is SNTAGT. V dropped 0 bases and J dropped 8 bases, with 14 bases sitting between them. The CDR3 loop spans 15 amino acids.

The J gene is TRBJ2-1, the V gene TRBV7-9; 9 bases match TRBD1. There are 15 residues in the CDR3. Germline CDR1 and CDR2: SEHNR and FQNEAQ (reference sequence). The V segment lost 5 bases and the J segment 10 bases; nucleotides outside the gene matches: 12. Written as DNA, the CDR3 is TGTGCCAGCAGCGAAACAGGGGGCGCCCCCCGGGAGCAGTTCTTC. This gives the protein CASSETGGAPREQFF. The full variable domain, in which reference TRBV7-9 and TRBJ2-1 provide the parts outside the CDR3, is DTGVSQNPRHKITKRGQNVTFRCDPISEHNRLYWYRQTLGQGPEFLTYFQNEAQLEKSRLLSDRFSAERPKGSFSTLEIQRTEQGDSAMYLCASSETGGAPREQFFGPGTRLTVL.

This chain connects TRBV5-1 to TRBJ2-7; TRBD1 matches at 9 bases. Germline-derived CDR1 and CDR2 are SGHRS and YFSETQ. This CDR3 contains 14 residues. V was pared by 5 bases and J by 5 bases, with 8 bases of the junction left unmatched. Here the CDR3 DNA reads TGCGCCAGCAGGGAAACCGGGACAGGGAACGAGCAGTACTTC. Amino acids: CASRETGTGNEQYF.